One and the same sample provided the 2 T cell receptor beta chains below, sequenced in a study of blood T cell repertoires in COVID-19. The table came from immunoSEQ multiplex PCR; TCRdb's copy has only in-frame clones and leaves some out. The sample consists of about 140,000 clones, 80% to 85% of them appearing once. The sample was peripheral blood. The receptors stem from a woman of 80 years or more with acute or convalescent COVID-19.

This clone was seen a single time. The chain carries TRBV2 and TRBJ1-4, with D perhaps matching TRBD1 (5 bases). V was shortened by 4 bases and J by 4 bases, with 10 bases between the two germline ends. This CDR3 is built from 14 residues. Germline assignment: CDR1 SNHLY and CDR2 FYNNEI. CDR3 bases: TGTGCCAGCAGTGTCGAGACAGTTAATGAAAAACTGTTTTTT. Its protein product is CASSVETVNEKLFF.

This clone was counted a single time. This chain links TRBV28 with TRBJ2-7; TRBD2 matches 8 bases. CDR3 length: 18 amino acids. Germline CDR1 and CDR2: MDHEN and SYDVKM. V lost 6 bases and J lost 2; bases outside the gene matches: 18. The CDR3 DNA follows: TGTGCCAGCAGCAATCCGGGACGCCGCTTCGGGAGGGCCTACGAGCAGTACTTC. Protein: CASSNPGRRFGRAYEQYF.